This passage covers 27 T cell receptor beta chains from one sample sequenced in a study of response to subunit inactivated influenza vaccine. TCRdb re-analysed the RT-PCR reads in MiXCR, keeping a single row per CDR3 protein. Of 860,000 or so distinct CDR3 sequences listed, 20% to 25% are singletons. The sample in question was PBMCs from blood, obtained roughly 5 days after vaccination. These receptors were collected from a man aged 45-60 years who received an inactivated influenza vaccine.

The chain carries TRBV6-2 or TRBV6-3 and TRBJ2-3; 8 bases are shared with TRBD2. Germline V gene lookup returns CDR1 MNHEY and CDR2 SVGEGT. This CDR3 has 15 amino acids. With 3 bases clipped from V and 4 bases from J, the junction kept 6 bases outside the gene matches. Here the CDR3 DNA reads TGTGCCAGCAGTTATTCGGCGGGGGGCGCAGATACGCAGTATTTT. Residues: CASSYSAGGADTQYF.

This CDR3 reads CASSLYGGVNAKNIQFF. The CDR3 coding sequence is TGTGCCAGCAGTTTATATGGTGGGGTGAACGCCAAAAACATTCAGTTCTTC. This rearrangement joins TRBV27 to TRBJ2-4; D not resolved. The closer fit of TRBJ2-1 to the DNA end suggests the J call may be wrong. Germline V gene data show CDR1 as MNHEY and CDR2 as SMNVEV (reference sequence). This CDR3 comprises 17 residues.

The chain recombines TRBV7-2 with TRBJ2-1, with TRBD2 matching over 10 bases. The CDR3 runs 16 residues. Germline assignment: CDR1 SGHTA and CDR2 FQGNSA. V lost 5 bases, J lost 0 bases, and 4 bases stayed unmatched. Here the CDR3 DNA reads TGTGCCAGCAGCACCTCTAGCGGGAGCTCCTACAATGAGCAGTTCTTC. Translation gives CASSTSSGSSYNEQFF.

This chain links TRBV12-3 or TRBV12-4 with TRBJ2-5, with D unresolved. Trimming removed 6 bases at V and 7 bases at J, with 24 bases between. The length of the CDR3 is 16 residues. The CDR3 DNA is TGTGCCAGCAGCCCCGCGTCGGCACAAAACGCAGGGACCCAGTACTTC. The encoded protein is CASSPASAQNAGTQYF.

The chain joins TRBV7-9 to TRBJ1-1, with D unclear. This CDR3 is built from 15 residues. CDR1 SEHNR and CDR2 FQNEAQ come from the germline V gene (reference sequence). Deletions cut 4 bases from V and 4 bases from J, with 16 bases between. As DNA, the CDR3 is TGTGCCAGCAGCTCCCCGAACACCGGGAGCACTGAAGCTTTCTTT. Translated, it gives CASSSPNTGSTEAFF.

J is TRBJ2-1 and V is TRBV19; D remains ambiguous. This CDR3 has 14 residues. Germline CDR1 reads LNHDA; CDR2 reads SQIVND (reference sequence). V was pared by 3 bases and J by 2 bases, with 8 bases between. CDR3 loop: CASSIRRPYNEQFF. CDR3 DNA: TGTGCCAGTAGTATTCGTAGGCCCTACAATGAGCAGTTCTTC.

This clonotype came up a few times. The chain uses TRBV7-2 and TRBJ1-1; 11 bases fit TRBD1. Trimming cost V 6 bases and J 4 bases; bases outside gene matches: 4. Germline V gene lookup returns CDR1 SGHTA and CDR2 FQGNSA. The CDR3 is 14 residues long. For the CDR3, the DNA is TGTGCCAGCAGAACCGGGACAGGGGGCACTGAAGCTTTCTTT. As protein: CASRTGTGGTEAFF.

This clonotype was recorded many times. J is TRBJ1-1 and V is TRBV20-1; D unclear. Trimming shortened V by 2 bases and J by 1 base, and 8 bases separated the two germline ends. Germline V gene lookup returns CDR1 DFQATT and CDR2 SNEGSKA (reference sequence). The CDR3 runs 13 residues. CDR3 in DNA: TGCAGTGCTAGATCACCAGGGAACACTGAAGCTTTCTTT. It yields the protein CSARSPGNTEAFF.

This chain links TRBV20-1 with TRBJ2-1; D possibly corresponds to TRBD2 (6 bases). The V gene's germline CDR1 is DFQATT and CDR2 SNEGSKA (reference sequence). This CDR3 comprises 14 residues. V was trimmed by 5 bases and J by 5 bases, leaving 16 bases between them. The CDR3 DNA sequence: TGCAGTGCTTGCAAAGGGGACTGCCACAATGAGCAGTTCTTC. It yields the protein CSACKGDCHNEQFF.

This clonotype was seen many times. In DNA, the CDR3 is TGCAGTGCTTTCCGGGACTTGCAGTACTTC. Translation gives CSAFRDLQYF. This chain connects TRBV20-1 to TRBJ2-7, with D possibly being TRBD2 (6 bases). The V end was cut by 5 bases, the J end by 9 bases, with 11 bases between. In germline, CDR1 is DFQATT, CDR2 SNEGSKA (reference sequence). CDR3 size: 10 residues.

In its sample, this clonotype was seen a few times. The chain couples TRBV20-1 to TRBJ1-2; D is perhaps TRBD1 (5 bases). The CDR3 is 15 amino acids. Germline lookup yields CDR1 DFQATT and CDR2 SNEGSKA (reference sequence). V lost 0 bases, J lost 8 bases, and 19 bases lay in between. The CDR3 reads CSARDISGEILGYTF. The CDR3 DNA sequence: TGCAGTGCTAGAGATATATCGGGGGAAATATTGGGCTACACCTTC.

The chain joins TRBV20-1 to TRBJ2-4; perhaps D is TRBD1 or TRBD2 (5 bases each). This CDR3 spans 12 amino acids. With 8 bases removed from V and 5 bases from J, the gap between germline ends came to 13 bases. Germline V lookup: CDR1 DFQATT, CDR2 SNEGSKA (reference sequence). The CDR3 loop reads CSPRLGENIQYF. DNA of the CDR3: TGCAGTCCTCGTTTGGGGGAAAACATTCAGTACTTC.

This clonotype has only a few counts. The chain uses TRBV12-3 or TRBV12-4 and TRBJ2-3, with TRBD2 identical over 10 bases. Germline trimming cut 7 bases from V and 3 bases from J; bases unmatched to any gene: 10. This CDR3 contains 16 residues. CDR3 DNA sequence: TGTGCCAGCAACCCGGAAGCGGGGGGGCTTACAGATACGCAGTATTTT. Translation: CASNPEAGGLTDTQYF.

In nucleotides, the CDR3 is TGTGCCAGCAGCTTAGATGGCTTAGCGGAGACCCAGTACTTC. Its translation: CASSLDGLAETQYF. The chain recombines TRBV7-9 with TRBJ2-5, with TRBD2 as a possible D gene (5 bases). The CDR3 runs to 14 residues. Germline V CDR1 and CDR2: SEHNR, FQNEAQ (reference sequence). Trimming removed 1 base from V and 5 bases from J, with 11 bases in between.

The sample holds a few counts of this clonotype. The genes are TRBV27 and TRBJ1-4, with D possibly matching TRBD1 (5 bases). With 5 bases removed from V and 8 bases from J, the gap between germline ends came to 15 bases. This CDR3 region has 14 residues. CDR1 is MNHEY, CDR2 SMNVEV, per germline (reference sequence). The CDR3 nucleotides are TGTGCCAGCAGTCCCCTGGGGGGTGGCGAAAAACTGTTTTTT. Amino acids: CASSPLGGGEKLFF. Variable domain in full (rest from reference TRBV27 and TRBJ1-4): EAQVTQNPRYLITVTGKKLTVTCSQNMNHEYMSWYRQDPGLGLRQIYYSMNVEVTDKGDVPEGYKVSRKEKRNFPLILESPSPNQTSLYFCASSPLGGGEKLFFGSGTQLSVL.

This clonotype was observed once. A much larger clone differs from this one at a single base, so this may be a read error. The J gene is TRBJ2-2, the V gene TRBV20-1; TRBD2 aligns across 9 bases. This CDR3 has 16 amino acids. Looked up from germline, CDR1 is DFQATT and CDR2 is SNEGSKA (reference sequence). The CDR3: CCASLAGGWNTGELFF. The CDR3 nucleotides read TGCTGTGCTAGTTTGGCGGGAGGGTGGAACACCGGGGAGCTGTTTTTT.

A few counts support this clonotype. CDR3 sequence reads: CASSQRGNTGELFF. The CDR3 bases are TGTGCCAGCAGCCAGCGGGGGAACACCGGGGAGCTGTTTTTT. The chain combines TRBV4-2 with TRBJ2-2, with D possibly TRBD2 on 6 matching bases. The V end lost 3 bases, the J end lost 1 base, and 6 bases lay between the germline ends. This CDR3 is built from 14 residues. Germline CDR1 and CDR2: LGHNA and YNFKEQ.

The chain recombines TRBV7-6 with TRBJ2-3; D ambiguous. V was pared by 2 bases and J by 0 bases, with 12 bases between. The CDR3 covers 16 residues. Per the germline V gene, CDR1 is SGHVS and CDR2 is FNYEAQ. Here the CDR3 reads CASSLNGYKSTDTQYF. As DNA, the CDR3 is TGTGCCAGCAGCTTAAATGGTTACAAGAGCACAGATACGCAGTATTTT.

The CDR3 DNA reads TGCGCCAGCAGCTCGACAGGAAGCTCTGGGGCCAACGTCCTGACTTTC. Translating it yields CASSSTGSSGANVLTF. The genes are TRBV5-1 and TRBJ2-6; a possible D gene is TRBD1 (6 bases). The germline V and J ends were trimmed by 3 bases and 0 bases, with 10 bases remaining between them. This CDR3 spans 16 amino acids. Germline V gene lookup returns CDR1 SGHRS and CDR2 YFSETQ.

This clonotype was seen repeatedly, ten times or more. The CDR3 spells CSANLGLALRLSTDTQYF. CDR3 bases: TGCAGTGCGAATCTCGGACTAGCTTTGAGACTAAGCACAGATACGCAGTATTTT. The chain employs TRBV20-1 and TRBJ2-3; 8 bases align to TRBD2. The CDR3 has 18 amino acids. J lost 0 bases, V lost 6 bases, and 17 bases had no gene match. CDR1 DFQATT and CDR2 SNEGSKA come from the germline V gene (reference sequence).

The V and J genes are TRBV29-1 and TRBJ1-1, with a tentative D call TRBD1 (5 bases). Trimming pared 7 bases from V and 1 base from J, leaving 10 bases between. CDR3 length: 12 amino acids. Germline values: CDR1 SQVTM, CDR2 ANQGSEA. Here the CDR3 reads CSGGEGNTEAFF. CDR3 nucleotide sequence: TGCAGCGGGGGGGAAGGGAACACTGAAGCTTTCTTT.

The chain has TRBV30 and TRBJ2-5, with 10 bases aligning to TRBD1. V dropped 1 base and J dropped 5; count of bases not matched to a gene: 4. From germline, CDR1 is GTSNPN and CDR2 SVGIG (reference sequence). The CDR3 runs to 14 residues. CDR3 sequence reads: CAWSGGQGKETQYF. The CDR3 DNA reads TGTGCCTGGAGTGGGGGACAGGGGAAGGAGACCCAGTACTTC. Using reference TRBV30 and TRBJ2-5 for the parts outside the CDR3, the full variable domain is SQTIHQWPATLVQPVGSPLSLECTVEGTSNPNLYWYRQAAGRGLQLLFYSVGIGQISSEVPQNLSASRPQDRQFILSSKKLLLSDSGFYLCAWSGGQGKETQYFGPGTRLLVL.

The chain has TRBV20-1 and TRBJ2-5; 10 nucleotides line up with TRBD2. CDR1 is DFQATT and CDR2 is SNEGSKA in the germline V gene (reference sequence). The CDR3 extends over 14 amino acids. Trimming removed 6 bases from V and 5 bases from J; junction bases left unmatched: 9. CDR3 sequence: CSARTSGGWETQYF. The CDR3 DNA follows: TGCAGTGCAAGGACTAGCGGAGGTTGGGAGACCCAGTACTTC.

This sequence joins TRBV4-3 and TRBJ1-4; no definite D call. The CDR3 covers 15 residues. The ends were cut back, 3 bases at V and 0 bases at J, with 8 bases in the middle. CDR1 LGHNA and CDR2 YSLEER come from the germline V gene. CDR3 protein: CASSQDYATNEKLFF. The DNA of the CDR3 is TGCGCCAGCAGCCAGGACTATGCAACTAATGAAAAACTGTTTTTT.

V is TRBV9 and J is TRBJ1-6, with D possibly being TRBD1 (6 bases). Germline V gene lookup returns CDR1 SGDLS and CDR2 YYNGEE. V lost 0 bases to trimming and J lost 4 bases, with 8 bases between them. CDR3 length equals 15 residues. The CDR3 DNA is TGTGCCAGCAGCGTAGACGGACAGTATAATTCACCCCTCCACTTT. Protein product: CASSVDGQYNSPLHF.

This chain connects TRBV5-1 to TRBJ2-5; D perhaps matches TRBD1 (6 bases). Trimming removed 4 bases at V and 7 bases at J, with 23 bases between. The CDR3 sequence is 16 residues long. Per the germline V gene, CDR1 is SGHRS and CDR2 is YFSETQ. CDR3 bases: TGCGCCAGCAGCGCGTCCACAGGGATTGGAGAAGGGACCCAGTACTTC. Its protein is CASSASTGIGEGTQYF.

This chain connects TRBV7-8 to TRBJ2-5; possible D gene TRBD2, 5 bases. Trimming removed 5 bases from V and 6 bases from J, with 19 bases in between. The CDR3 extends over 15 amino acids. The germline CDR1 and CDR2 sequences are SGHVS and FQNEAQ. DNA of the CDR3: TGTGCCAGCAGCCGGACTGGAGCAGACCCCCAGACCCAGTACTTC. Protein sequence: CASSRTGADPQTQYF.